Listed here are 11 T cell receptor beta chains from one sample, sequenced in a study of blood T cell repertoires in COVID-19. Assay used: immunoSEQ multiplex PCR; TCRdb lists only in-frame clones, some missing. The sample holds some 500,000 clones, around 90% seen once. Sequencing used peripheral blood. The receptor source for this set is a woman aged 45 to 65 with COVID-19, enrolled during active disease.

This sequence joins TRBV19 and TRBJ1-1; D unresolved. CDR3 size: 14 residues. Germline V CDR1 and CDR2: LNHDA, SQIVND (reference sequence). V dropped 6 bases and J dropped 1 base, with 12 bases sitting between them. The CDR3 nucleotides are TGTGCCAGTAGCTGGGCGGCGGGGAACACTGAAGCTTTCTTT. Amino acid sequence: CASSWAAGNTEAFF. Full variable domain (missing parts from reference TRBV19 and TRBJ1-1): DGGITQSPKYLFRKEGQNVTLSCEQNLNHDAMYWYRQDPGQGLRLIYYSQIVNDFQKGDIAEGYSVSREKKESFPLTVTSAQKNPTAFYLCASSWAAGNTEAFFGQGTRLTVV.

The chain recombines TRBV27 with TRBJ1-4, with a tentative D call TRBD1 (5 bases). V dropped 5 bases and J dropped 13 bases, with 17 bases sitting between them. Germline V gene data show CDR1 as MNHEY and CDR2 as SMNVEV (reference sequence). The CDR3 contains 13 residues. CDR3 bases: TGTGCCAGCAGTACAAGGAGGGGCGCGAGACTGTTTTTT. Translation: CASSTRRGARLFF.

The V call is TRBV2, the J call TRBJ2-5, with TRBD2 matching over 13 bases. Germline CDR1 reads SNHLY; CDR2 reads FYNNEI. Losses at the gene ends were 5 bases for V and 5 bases for J; bases not matched to a gene: 8. This CDR3 is 16 amino acids long. The CDR3: CASSFQTSGGRETQYF. CDR3 in DNA: TGTGCCAGCAGTTTCCAGACTAGCGGGGGGCGGGAGACCCAGTACTTC.

The V gene is TRBV9, the J gene TRBJ2-3; 10 nucleotides match TRBD2. V dropped 3 bases and J dropped 0; count of bases not matched to a gene: 4. This CDR3 has 16 amino acids. Per the germline V gene, CDR1 is SGDLS and CDR2 is YYNGEE. This CDR3 reads CASSARTSGSTDTQYF. Here the CDR3 DNA reads TGTGCCAGCAGCGCCCGGACTAGCGGTAGCACAGATACGCAGTATTTT.

This chain joins TRBV9 and TRBJ2-7; tentative D call: TRBD2 (5 bases). There are 15 residues in the CDR3. V was trimmed by 4 bases and J by 0 bases, leaving 14 bases between them. CDR1 is SGDLS, CDR2 YYNGEE, per germline. CDR3 amino acids: CASSPRGGFSYEQYF. CDR3 sequence (DNA): TGTGCCAGCAGCCCCCGAGGAGGTTTCTCCTACGAGCAGTACTTC.

The chain links TRBV30 to TRBJ2-1, with 7 bases identical to TRBD1. CDR1 and CDR2 (germline): GTSNPN, SVGIG (reference sequence). This CDR3 region has 13 residues. V dropped 4 bases and J dropped 6; count of bases not matched to a gene: 6. CDR3 sequence reads: CAWNLAGGNEQFF. CDR3 in DNA: TGTGCCTGGAATCTGGCAGGGGGCAATGAGCAGTTCTTC.

The rearrangement links TRBV10-2 to TRBJ1-6, with D hard to call. The length of the CDR3 is 12 residues. Looked up from germline, CDR1 is WSHSY and CDR2 is SAAADI. The V gene lost 6 bases and the J gene lost 7 bases, with 7 bases spanning the gap. CDR3 sequence reads: CASSATNSPLHF. CDR3 nucleotide sequence: TGCGCCAGCAGCGCTACGAATTCACCCCTCCACTTT.

The J gene is TRBJ1-5, the V gene TRBV18; 7 bases align to TRBD1. Germline CDR1 reads KGHSH; CDR2 reads LQKENI. With 3 bases clipped from V and 3 bases from J, the junction kept 5 bases outside the gene matches. This CDR3 has 15 residues. The CDR3 sequence: CASSPTGQVNQPQHF. As DNA, the CDR3 is TGTGCCAGCTCACCGACCGGACAGGTCAATCAGCCCCAGCATTTT.

The chain is built from TRBV5-1 and TRBJ1-2, with TRBD1 as a possible D gene (5 bases). Germline loops: CDR1 SGHRS, CDR2 YFSETQ. V was clipped by 0 bases and J by 6 bases, with 12 bases between them. The CDR3 has 14 amino acids. The CDR3 sequence: CASSLEFATDGYTF. As DNA, the CDR3 is TGCGCCAGCAGCTTGGAGTTTGCGACAGATGGCTACACCTTC. Full variable domain (outside the CDR3, taken from reference TRBV5-1 and TRBJ1-2): KAGVTQTPRYLIKTRGQQVTLSCSPISGHRSVSWYQQTPGQGLQFLFEYFSETQRNKGNFPGRFSGRQFSNSRSEMNVSTLELGDSALYLCASSLEFATDGYTFGSGTRLTVV.

This chain connects TRBV24-1 to TRBJ2-3, with D unclear. The ends were cut back, 3 bases at V and 4 bases at J, with 13 bases in the middle. The CDR3 spans 15 residues. Germline-derived CDR1 and CDR2 are KGHDR and SFDVKD. CDR3 region: CATSDRRPDSDTQYF. The DNA for the CDR3 is TGTGCCACCAGTGATCGACGACCAGACTCAGATACGCAGTATTTT.

The V and J genes are TRBV6-5 and TRBJ2-2; 7 bases agree with TRBD1. This CDR3 has 15 residues. The V segment lost 8 bases and the J segment 0 bases; nucleotides outside the gene matches: 6. Looked up from germline, CDR1 is MNHEY and CDR2 is SVGAGI. CDR3 loop: CASGGQHANTGELFF. The CDR3 DNA follows: TGTGCCAGCGGGGGACAGCACGCGAACACCGGGGAGCTGTTTTTT.